This entry lists 5 T cell receptor beta chains sequenced from one sample in a study of CD8 T cells in Susac syndrome. When the RNA was reverse transcribed, random hexamers were used with an input of roughly 0.45 to 1 ug. From the immunoSEQ multiplex PCR reads, TCRdb called clonotypes with MiXCR, one entry per CDR3 protein. The sample yields some 160,000 distinct CDR3 sequences, about 91% seen once. The sample consisted of CD4+ T cells from PBMCs. These receptors came from a human donor in good health.

The CDR3 spells CASRRPQGTGNTIYF. CDR3 coding DNA: TGTGCCAGCAGGCGACCACAGGGGACTGGAAACACCATATATTTT. The chain joins TRBV12-3 or TRBV12-4 to TRBJ1-3, with 7 bases identical to TRBD1. The CDR3 runs 15 residues. V lost 6 bases, J lost 2 bases, and 7 bases stayed unmatched.

Turning to this clonotype: One end of the junction is discordant with germline, which a read error may explain. The V call is TRBV5-1, the J call TRBJ2-3; possibly TRBD2 for D (7 bases). CDR3 length: 17 amino acids. The germline CDR1 and CDR2 sequences are SGHRS and YFSETQ. CDR3 sequence reads: CASSGIGGGPSRDTQYF. The CDR3 coding sequence is TGCGCCAGCAGCGGGATAGGGGGGGGGCCTAGCAGAGATACGCAGTATTTT.

V gene TRBV28 combines with J gene TRBJ1-1, with D perhaps matching TRBD1 (5 bases). Trimming took off 1 base at V and 0 bases at J, with 12 bases between the two ends. Germline V gives CDR1 MDHEN, CDR2 SYDVKM. The CDR3 is made up of 16 amino acids. The CDR3 region is CASSLSRGLMNTEAFF. The CDR3 DNA reads as TGTGCCAGCAGTTTATCAAGGGGCTTGATGAACACTGAAGCTTTCTTT.

CDR3 sequence: CASSSGRVPPINQPQHF. In DNA, the CDR3 is TGTGCCAGCTCCTCGGGCAGGGTCCCCCCGATCAATCAGCCCCAGCATTTT. The rearrangement links TRBV6-1 to TRBJ1-5, with D possibly being TRBD1 (5 bases). V lost 8 bases and J lost 3, with 23 bases in between. The CDR3 is 17 residues long. Germline V gene lookup returns CDR1 MNHNS and CDR2 SASEGT.

The chain employs TRBV10-2 and TRBJ1-1; a possible D gene is TRBD1 (5 bases). With 6 bases removed from V and 1 base from J, the gap between germline ends came to 9 bases. The CDR3 loop spans 13 amino acids. Looked up from germline, CDR1 is WSHSY and CDR2 is SAAADI. In nucleotides, the CDR3 is TGCGCCAGCAGAGACAGATCGAACACTGAAGCTTTCTTT. Amino acids: CASRDRSNTEAFF.